Listed below are T cell receptor beta chains from one sample, sequenced in a study of blood T cell repertoires in COVID-19. The repertoire was sequenced with immunoSEQ multiplex PCR; TCRdb's copy has only in-frame clones and lacks some. The data hold approximately 170,000 clones, with less than 90% observed a single time. The sample comprised peripheral blood. The receptors come from a woman aged 70-85 years with acute or convalescent COVID-19. CDR3s leave out the opening cysteine and the closing phenylalanine or tryptophan.

V: TRBV4-1
CDR3: ASSQGPGRGNTEAF

V: TRBV9
CDR3: ASSGAPNQPQH

V: TRBV25-1
CDR3: ASSDWLAGHNEQF

V: TRBV15
CDR3: ATSRALAGATDTQY

V: TRBV9
CDR3: ASSVGGTDYEQY

V: TRBV4-1
CDR3: ASSHTQGRVDGYT

V: TRBV7-8
CDR3: ASSSRTVGYT

V: TRBV10-1
CDR3: ASSESGYNEQF

V: TRBV2
CDR3: ASSLGQANEKLF

V: TRBV28
CDR3: ASSLRGKGNQPQH

V: TRBV5-1
CDR3: ASSLDTGFGELF

V: TRBV14
CDR3: ASSQPPRTSGNNEQF

V: TRBV4-3
CDR3: ASSHQRSGLFYSYT

V: TRBV6-1
CDR3: ASSEPTGQGSTSPLH

V: TRBV4-2
CDR3: ASSQEHRAYEQY

V: TRBV3-1/TRBV3-2
CDR3: ASSQEHEGIAADTQY

V: TRBV3-1/TRBV3-2
CDR3: ASSQDLGDSSYGYT

V: TRBV5-6
CDR3: ASSLVPAQGRSF

V: TRBV3-1/TRBV3-2
CDR3: ASSQTGGPTPDTQY

V: TRBV9
CDR3: ASSVEAGSNYGYT

V: TRBV6-5
CDR3: AGSRQGLGQPQH

V: TRBV6-6
CDR3: ASSSSTGYPPEQY

V: TRBV7-9
CDR3: ASSFSGGFDEQY

V: TRBV6-1
CDR3: ASSEFVRESGEQF

V: TRBV7-6
CDR3: ASSFTNQPQH

V: TRBV30
CDR3: AWGPGLPNTEAF

V: TRBV19
CDR3: ASIGEQGRMNTEAF

V: TRBV6-5
CDR3: ASSLTQGANEKLF

V: TRBV7-8
CDR3: ASRMTSGNSYEQY

V: TRBV14
CDR3: ASSQGSGWETQY

V: TRBV7-3
CDR3: ASSLRPGQGTDTQY

V: TRBV9
CDR3: ASSPRQGTNTEAF

V: TRBV7-3
CDR3: ASSLYPGANTGELF